The 3 T cell receptor beta chains below all came from one sample that was sequenced in a study of shared clonotypes between healthy human individuals. Libraries were prepared by immunoSEQ multiplex PCR; TCRdb keeps only in-frame clonotypes and omits some of them. Of 700,000 to 950,000 clones detected, around 96% appear once; the ten largest clones hold approximately 0.2%. Naive CD8 cells, CD45RO-negative and positively selected for CCR7, excluded terminally differentiated effector memory CD45RA+ cells. The sequencing sample was made of naive CD8+ T cells sorted from blood. These TCRs come from a man aged 25-45 years in good health.

V usage is TRBV28 and J usage is TRBJ2-7, with 9 nucleotides matching TRBD2. CDR3 length: 15 amino acids. CDR1 MDHEN and CDR2 SYDVKM come from the germline V gene. V was pared by 6 bases and J by 0 bases, with 6 bases of the junction left unmatched. CDR3 loop: CASRVSGGSSYEQYF. Here the CDR3 DNA reads TGTGCCAGCAGGGTTAGCGGGGGAAGCTCCTACGAGCAGTACTTC.

J is TRBJ2-1 and V is TRBV7-9, with TRBD2 matching 7 bases. Germline V gives CDR1 SEHNR, CDR2 FQNEAQ (reference sequence). The CDR3 extends over 15 amino acids. Unmatched junction bases numbered 4, after V lost 5 bases and J lost 0 bases. In nucleotides, the CDR3 is TGTGCCAGCAGCCAAAGCGGGGTCTCCTACAATGAGCAGTTCTTC. This sequence encodes CASSQSGVSYNEQFF.

V gene TRBV2 combines with J gene TRBJ2-7; D uncertain. Trimming removed 7 bases from V and 3 bases from J, with 22 bases in between. The CDR3 runs 16 residues. Germline CDR1 is SNHLY and CDR2 is FYNNEI. The CDR3 nucleotides are TGTGCCAGCACGTGGTCCGGCCGATCGGTCTTCTACGAGCAGTACTTC. Translated: CASTWSGRSVFYEQYF.